These T cell receptor beta chains were read from a single sample in a study of blood T cell repertoires in COVID-19. The data were produced by immunoSEQ multiplex PCR, yet TCRdb's version contains in-frame clones alone and is incomplete. The sample comprises about 110,000 clones, approximately 85% of which are singletons, and 5% to 6% rests with the top ten. The sample consisted of peripheral blood. The receptors stem from a woman in her fifties or sixties with COVID-19, enrolled during active disease. The CDR3 runs from the conserved cysteine through the conserved F or W. D genes are given only for firm matches. A row's size may be missing; if present it is once, few, many or a size class.

v_call	cdr3_length	d_call	j_call	clone_size	cdr3_nt	cdr3_aa
TRBV5-1	14	TRBD2	TRBJ2-3	.	TGCGCCAGCAGCCCAGCGGGGATCACAGATACGCAGTATTTT	CASSPAGITDTQYF
TRBV19	13	.	TRBJ1-1	few	TGTGCCAGTAGTATCCGCCAGGCAAGTCGGGCTTTCTTT	CASSIRQASRAFF
TRBV7-9	16	.	TRBJ1-1	.	TGTGCCAGCAGCAACTCCCCGGGGATAATGAACACTGAAGCTTTCTTT	CASSNSPGIMNTEAFF
TRBV30	13	TRBD1	TRBJ1-1	.	TGTGCCTGGAGTGGAGGGAACAGGGGAGGAGCTTTCTTT	CAWSGGNRGGAFF
TRBV5-1	14	.	TRBJ2-7	.	TGCGCCAGCAGCCTTCAGGTAGACTCCTACGAGCAGTACTTC	CASSLQVDSYEQYF
TRBV11-3	14	TRBD1	TRBJ2-7	.	TGTGCCAGCAGCTCGAATACAGGGGGCTCACAGCAGTACTTC	CASSSNTGGSQQYF
TRBV27	14	.	TRBJ2-1	.	TGTGCCAGCAGTTCGGGACTGACGTGGAATGAGCAGTTCTTC	CASSSGLTWNEQFF
TRBV7-2	18	.	TRBJ1-3	.	TGTGCCAGCAGCTCCCCGGGATCGTGTCAGGTAGGTGGAAACACCATATATTTT	CASSSPGSCQVGGNTIYF
TRBV5-1	14	TRBD2	TRBJ2-5	.	TGCGCCAGCAGGTCGGGACTAGCGGAAGAGACCCAGTACTTC	CASRSGLAEETQYF
TRBV5-4	15	TRBD1	TRBJ1-2	.	TGTGCCAGCAGCGCTAGGGACAGGGCGCCCTATGGCTACACCTTC	CASSARDRAPYGYTF
TRBV24-1	14	.	TRBJ2-5	.	TGTGCCACCAGTGAGGGGGCAGGGGTGGAGACCCAGTACTTC	CATSEGAGVETQYF
TRBV4-2	17	TRBD1	TRBJ1-1	.	TGTGCCAGCAGCCAGGGGACAGGGAACGAGATGAACACTGAAGCTTTCTTT	CASSQGTGNEMNTEAFF
TRBV7-9	17	TRBD2	TRBJ2-5	.	TGTGCCAGCAGCCACACCCAGAAGCGGGGGGGCCGAGAGACCCAGTACTTC	CASSHTQKRGGRETQYF
TRBV12-3/TRBV12-4	13	TRBD1	TRBJ1-4	.	TGTGCCAGCAGGCGACAGGGGGAGGAAAAACTGTTTTTT	CASRRQGEEKLFF
TRBV7-8	14	.	TRBJ1-2	.	TGTGCCAGCAGCTCCGAAATGGGGGCTGGTGGCTACACCTTC	CASSSEMGAGGYTF
TRBV30	15	TRBD1	TRBJ2-7	.	TGTGCCTGGAGTCCAAAGTGGCAGGGGGCTGCCGAGCAGTACTTC	CAWSPKWQGAAEQYF
TRBV11-2	15	TRBD1	TRBJ1-2	few	TGTGCCAGCAGCTCCGGACAGGGGGCGATCTATGGCTACACCTTC	CASSSGQGAIYGYTF
TRBV5-8	14	.	TRBJ1-2	few	TGTGCCAGCAGCCTTCGACAGGACGGCTATGGCTACACCTTC	CASSLRQDGYGYTF
TRBV18	13	TRBD1	TRBJ2-7	once	TGTGCCAGCTCATCGGGACAGGGCTACGAGCAGTACTTC	CASSSGQGYEQYF
TRBV7-3	18	TRBD1	TRBJ2-3	.	TGTGCCAGCAGCTTATTTGATGTGGGACAGGGGGACACAGATACGCAGTATTTT	CASSLFDVGQGDTDTQYF
TRBV12-5	16	TRBD1	TRBJ1-5	.	TGTGCTAGTGGTTGGTGGACAGGGGATATCGACCAGCCCCAGCATTTT	CASGWWTGDIDQPQHF
TRBV6-2/TRBV6-3	18	TRBD1	TRBJ2-7	.	TGTGCCAGCAGTTACCGGGACAGGGGGGTTAAAAGCTCCTACGAGCAGTACTTC	CASSYRDRGVKSSYEQYF
TRBV28	18	TRBD1	TRBJ1-5	once	TGTGCCAGCATCCAAACGAGGGACAGTTTCTATAGCAATCAGCCCCAGCATTTT	CASIQTRDSFYSNQPQHF